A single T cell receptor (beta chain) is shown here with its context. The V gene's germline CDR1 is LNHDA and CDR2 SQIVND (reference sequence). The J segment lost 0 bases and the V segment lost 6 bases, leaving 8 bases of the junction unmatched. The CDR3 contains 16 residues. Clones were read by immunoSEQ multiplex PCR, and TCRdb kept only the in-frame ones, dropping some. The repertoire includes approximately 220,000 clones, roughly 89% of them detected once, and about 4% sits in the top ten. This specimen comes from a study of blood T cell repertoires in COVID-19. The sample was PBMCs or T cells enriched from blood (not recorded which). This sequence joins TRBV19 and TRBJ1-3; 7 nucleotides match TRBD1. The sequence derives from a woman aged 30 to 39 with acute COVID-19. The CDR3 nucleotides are TGTGCCAGTAGCACCGGGACAGAAATCTCTGGAAACACCATATATTTT. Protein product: CASSTGTEISGNTIYF.